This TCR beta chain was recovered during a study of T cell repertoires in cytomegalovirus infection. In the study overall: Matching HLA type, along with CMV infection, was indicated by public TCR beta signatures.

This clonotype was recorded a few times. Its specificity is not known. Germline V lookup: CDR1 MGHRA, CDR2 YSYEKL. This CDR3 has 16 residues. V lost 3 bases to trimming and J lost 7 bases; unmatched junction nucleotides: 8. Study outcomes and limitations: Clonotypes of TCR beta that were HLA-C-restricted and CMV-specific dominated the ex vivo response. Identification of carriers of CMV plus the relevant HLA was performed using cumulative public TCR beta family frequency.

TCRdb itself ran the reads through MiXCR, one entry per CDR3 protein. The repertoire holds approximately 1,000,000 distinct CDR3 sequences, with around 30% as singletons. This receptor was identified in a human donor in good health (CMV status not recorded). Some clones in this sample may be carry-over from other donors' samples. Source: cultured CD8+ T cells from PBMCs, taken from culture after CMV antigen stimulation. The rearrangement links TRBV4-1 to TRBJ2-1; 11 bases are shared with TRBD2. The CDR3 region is CASSQATSGAPNEQFF. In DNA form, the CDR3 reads TGCGCCAGCAGCCAGGCGACTAGCGGGGCTCCTAATGAGCAGTTCTTC.